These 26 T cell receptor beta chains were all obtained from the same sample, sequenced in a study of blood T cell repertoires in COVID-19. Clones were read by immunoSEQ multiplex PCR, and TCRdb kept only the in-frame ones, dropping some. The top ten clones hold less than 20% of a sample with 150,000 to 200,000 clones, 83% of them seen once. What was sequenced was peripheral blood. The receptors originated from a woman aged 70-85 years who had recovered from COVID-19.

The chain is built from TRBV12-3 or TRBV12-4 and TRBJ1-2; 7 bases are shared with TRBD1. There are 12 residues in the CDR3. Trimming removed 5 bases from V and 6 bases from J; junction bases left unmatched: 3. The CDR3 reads CASSRRGHGYTF. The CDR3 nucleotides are TGTGCCAGCAGTCGAAGGGGGCATGGCTACACCTTC.

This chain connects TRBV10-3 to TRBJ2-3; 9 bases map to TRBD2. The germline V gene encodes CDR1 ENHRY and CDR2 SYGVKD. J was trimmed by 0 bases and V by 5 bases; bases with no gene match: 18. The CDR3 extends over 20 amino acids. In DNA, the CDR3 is TGTGCCATCAGTCCCGGCGCGGGGGGGGTCGACTTCACTAGCACAGATACGCAGTATTTT. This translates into CAISPGAGGVDFTSTDTQYF.

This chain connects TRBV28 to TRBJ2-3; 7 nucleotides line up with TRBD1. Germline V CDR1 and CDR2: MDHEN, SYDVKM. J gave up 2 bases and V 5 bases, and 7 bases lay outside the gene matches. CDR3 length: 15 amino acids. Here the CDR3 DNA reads TGTGCCAGCAGTCCAGGGGACAGAACCACAGATACGCAGTATTTT. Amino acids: CASSPGDRTTDTQYF. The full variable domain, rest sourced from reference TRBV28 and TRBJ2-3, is DVKVTQSSRYLVKRTGEKVFLECVQDMDHENMFWYRQDPGLGLRLIYFSYDVKMKEKGDIPEGYSVSREKKERFSLILESASTNQTSMYLCASSPGDRTTDTQYFGPGTRLTVL.

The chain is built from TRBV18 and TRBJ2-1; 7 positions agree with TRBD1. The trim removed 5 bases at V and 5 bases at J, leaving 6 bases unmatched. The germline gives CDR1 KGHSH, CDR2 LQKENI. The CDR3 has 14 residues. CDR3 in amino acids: CASSVNRGDNEQFF. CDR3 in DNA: TGTGCCAGCTCAGTGAACAGGGGAGACAATGAGCAGTTCTTC.

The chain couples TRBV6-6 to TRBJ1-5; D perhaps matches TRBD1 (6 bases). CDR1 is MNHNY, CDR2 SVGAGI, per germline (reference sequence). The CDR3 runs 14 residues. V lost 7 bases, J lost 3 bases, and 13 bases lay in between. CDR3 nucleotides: TGTGCCAGCAAACCGACAGGTTCCAATCAGCCCCAGCATTTT. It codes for CASKPTGSNQPQHF.

In nucleotides, the CDR3 is TGTGCCTGGAGTGAAGGGACAGGGAGTTCACCCCTCCACTTT. It encodes CAWSEGTGSSPLHF. The chain recombines TRBV30 with TRBJ1-6; 9 nucleotides agree with TRBD1. With V trimmed by 1 base and J by 9 bases, 4 bases remained unmatched. The CDR3 is 14 residues long. CDR1 and CDR2 from the germline V gene are GTSNPN and SVGIG (reference sequence).

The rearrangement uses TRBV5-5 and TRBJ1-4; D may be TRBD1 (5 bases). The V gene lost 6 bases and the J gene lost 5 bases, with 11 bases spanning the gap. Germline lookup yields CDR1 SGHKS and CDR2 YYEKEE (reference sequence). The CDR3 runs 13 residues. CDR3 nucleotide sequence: TGTGCCAGCATCCAGGGTCACAATGAAAAACTGTTTTTT. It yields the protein CASIQGHNEKLFF.

This chain's CDR3 is CSVGGLAGGGEQYF. As DNA, the CDR3 is TGCAGCGTTGGAGGGCTAGCGGGAGGTGGCGAGCAGTACTTC. The chain employs TRBV29-1 and TRBJ2-7, with 11 bases identical to TRBD2. This CDR3 has 14 amino acids. Trimming cost V 4 bases and J 6 bases; bases outside gene matches: 8. The germline V gene has CDR1 SQVTM and CDR2 ANQGSEA.

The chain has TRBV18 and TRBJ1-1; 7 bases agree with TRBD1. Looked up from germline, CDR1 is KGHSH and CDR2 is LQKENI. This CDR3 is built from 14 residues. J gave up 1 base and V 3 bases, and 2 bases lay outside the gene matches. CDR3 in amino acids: CASSPGQQNTEAFF. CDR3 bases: TGTGCCAGCTCACCGGGACAGCAGAACACTGAAGCTTTCTTT.

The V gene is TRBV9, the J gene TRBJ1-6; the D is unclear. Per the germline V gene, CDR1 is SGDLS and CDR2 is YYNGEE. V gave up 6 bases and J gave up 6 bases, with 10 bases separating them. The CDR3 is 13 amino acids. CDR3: CASTRRGNSPLHF. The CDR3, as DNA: TGTGCCAGCACCCGACGGGGTAATTCACCCCTCCACTTT.

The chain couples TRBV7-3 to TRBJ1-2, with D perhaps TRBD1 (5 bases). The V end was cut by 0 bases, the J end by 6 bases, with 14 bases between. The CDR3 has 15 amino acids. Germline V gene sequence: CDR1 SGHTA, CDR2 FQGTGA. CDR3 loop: CASSLTPGNWDGYTF. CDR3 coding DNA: TGTGCCAGCAGCTTAACACCAGGGAATTGGGATGGCTACACCTTC. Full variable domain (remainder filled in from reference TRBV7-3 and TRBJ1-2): GAGVSQTPSNKVTEKGKYVELRCDPISGHTALYWYRQSLGQGPEFLIYFQGTGAADDSGLPNDRFFAVRPEGSVSTLKIQRTERGDSAVYLCASSLTPGNWDGYTFGSGTRLTVV.

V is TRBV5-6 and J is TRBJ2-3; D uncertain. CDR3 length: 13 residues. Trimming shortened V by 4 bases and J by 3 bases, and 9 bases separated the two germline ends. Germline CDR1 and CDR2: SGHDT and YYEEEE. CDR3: CASSLPTTDTQYF. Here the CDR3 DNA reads TGTGCCAGCAGCCTACCTACTACAGATACGCAGTATTTT.

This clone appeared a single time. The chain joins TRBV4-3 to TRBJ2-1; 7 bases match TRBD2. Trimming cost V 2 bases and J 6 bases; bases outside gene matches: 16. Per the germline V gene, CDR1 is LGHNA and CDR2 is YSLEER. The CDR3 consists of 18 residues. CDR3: CASSQRRETSVRSNEQFF. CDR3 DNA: TGCGCCAGCAGCCAACGGAGGGAAACTAGCGTGAGATCCAATGAGCAGTTCTTC.

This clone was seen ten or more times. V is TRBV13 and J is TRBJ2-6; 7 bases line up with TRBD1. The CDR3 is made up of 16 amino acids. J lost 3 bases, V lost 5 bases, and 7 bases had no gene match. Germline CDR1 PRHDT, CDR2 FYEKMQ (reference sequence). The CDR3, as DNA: TGTGCCAGCAGCCCCAAGGGGGCCTATGGGGCCAACGTCCTGACTTTC. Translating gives CASSPKGAYGANVLTF. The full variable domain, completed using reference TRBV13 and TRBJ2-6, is AAGVIQSPRHLIKEKRETATLKCYPIPRHDTVYWYQQGPGQDPQFLISFYEKMQSDKGSIPDRFSAQQFSDYHSELNMSSLELGDSALYFCASSPKGAYGANVLTFGAGSRLTVL.

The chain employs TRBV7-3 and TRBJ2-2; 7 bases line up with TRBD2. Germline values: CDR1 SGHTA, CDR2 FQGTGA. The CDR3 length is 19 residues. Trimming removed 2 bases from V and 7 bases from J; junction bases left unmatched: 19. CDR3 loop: CASSLRPVGLPYEGGELFF. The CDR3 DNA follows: TGTGCCAGCAGCTTACGGCCAGTGGGACTACCCTACGAGGGCGGGGAGCTGTTTTTT.

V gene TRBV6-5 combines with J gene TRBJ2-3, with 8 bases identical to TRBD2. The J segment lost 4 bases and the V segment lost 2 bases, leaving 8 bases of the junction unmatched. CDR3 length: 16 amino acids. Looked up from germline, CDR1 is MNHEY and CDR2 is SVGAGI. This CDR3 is CASSYRGRGDPDTQYF. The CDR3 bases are TGTGCCAGCAGTTACCGGGGGCGGGGGGATCCAGATACGCAGTATTTT.

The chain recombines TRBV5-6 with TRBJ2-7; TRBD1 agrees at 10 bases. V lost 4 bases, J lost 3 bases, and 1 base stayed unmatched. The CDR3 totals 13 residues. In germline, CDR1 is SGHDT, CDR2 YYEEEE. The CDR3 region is CASSRDRGYEQYF. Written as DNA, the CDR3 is TGTGCCAGCAGCCGGGACAGGGGCTACGAGCAGTACTTC. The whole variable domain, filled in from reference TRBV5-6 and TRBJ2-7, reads DAGVTQSPTHLIKTRGQQVTLRCSPKSGHDTVSWYQQALGQGPQFIFQYYEEEERQRGNFPDRFSGHQFPNYSSELNVNALLLGDSALYLCASSRDRGYEQYFGPGTRLTVT.

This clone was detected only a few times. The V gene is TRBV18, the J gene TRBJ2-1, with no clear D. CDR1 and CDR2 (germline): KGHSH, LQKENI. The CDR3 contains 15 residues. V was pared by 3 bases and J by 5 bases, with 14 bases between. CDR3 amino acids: CASSPQNQAHNEQFF. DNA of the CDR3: TGTGCCAGCTCACCCCAAAACCAGGCACACAATGAGCAGTTCTTC.

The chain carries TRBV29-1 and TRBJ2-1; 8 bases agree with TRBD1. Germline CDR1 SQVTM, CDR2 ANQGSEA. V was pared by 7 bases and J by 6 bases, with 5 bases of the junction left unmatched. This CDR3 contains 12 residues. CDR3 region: CSGRTGPNEQFF. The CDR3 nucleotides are TGCAGCGGAAGGACAGGGCCCAATGAGCAGTTCTTC.

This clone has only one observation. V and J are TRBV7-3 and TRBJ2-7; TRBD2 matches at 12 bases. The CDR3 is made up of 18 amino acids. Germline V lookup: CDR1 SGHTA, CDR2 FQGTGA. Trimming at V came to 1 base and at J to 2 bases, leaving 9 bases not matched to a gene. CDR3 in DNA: TGTGCCAGCAGCTTAAGGGGGCCGACTAGCGGGGGCACCTACGAGCAGTACTTC. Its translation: CASSLRGPTSGGTYEQYF.

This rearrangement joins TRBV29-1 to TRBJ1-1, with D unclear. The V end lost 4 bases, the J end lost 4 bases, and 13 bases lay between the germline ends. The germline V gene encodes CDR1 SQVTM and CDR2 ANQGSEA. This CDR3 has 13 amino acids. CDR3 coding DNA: TGCAGCGTTGTTGTGGTGTACGGCACTGAAGCTTTCTTT. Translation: CSVVVVYGTEAFF.

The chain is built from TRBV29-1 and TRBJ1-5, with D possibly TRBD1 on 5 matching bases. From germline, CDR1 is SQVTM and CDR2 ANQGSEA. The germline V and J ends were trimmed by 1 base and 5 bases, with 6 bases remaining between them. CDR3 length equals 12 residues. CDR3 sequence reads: CSVEGGDQPQHF. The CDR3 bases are TGCAGCGTTGAAGGGGGGGATCAGCCCCAGCATTTT.

This CDR3 is CASTAGTPKGANYGYTF. DNA of the CDR3: TGTGCCAGCACCGCCGGGACACCCAAGGGGGCTAACTATGGCTACACCTTC. The chain recombines TRBV21-1 with TRBJ1-2; the table's D call, TRBD1, was not checked against the DNA. TRBV21-1 is noted as a pseudogene. This CDR3 has 17 residues.

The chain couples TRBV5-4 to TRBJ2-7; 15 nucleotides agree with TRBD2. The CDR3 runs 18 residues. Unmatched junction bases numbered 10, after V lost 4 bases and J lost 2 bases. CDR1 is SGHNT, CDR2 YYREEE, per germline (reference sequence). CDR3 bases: TGTGCCAGCAGCCCTCGGACTAGCGGGAGGGCCCCTGCCTACGAGCAGTACTTC. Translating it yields CASSPRTSGRAPAYEQYF.

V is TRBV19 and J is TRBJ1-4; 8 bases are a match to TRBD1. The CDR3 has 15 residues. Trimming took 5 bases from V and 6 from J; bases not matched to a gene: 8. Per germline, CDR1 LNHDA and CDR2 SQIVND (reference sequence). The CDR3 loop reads CASSAQTGADEKLFF. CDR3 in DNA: TGTGCCAGTAGTGCCCAGACAGGGGCGGATGAAAAACTGTTTTTT.

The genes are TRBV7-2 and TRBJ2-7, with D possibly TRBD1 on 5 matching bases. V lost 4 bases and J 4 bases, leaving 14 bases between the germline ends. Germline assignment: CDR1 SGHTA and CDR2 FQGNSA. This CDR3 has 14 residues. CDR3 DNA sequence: TGTGCCAGCAGCTCGACAGCCTCCCAGTACGAGCAGTACTTC. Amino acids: CASSSTASQYEQYF.